This TCR beta chain was documented in a study of T cells after yellow fever vaccination. Notes on the study in general: Among all clonotypes, a small share was observed in both CD4 and CD8 compartments.

In its sample, this clonotype was seen a few times. Its target is not known. J gave up 5 bases and V 5 bases, and 6 bases lay outside the gene matches. The CDR3 consists of 14 residues. Germline lookup yields CDR1 LGHNT and CDR2 FRNRAP. For TCR, cDNA came from 5'RACE template switching, which added a universal primer site and UMIs. TCRdb processed the 5' RACE reads anew with MiXCR; each CDR3 protein has one entry. The sample consists of about 49,000 distinct CDR3 sequences, roughly 7.4% of them appearing once. This sequence originates from a man aged 18 to 35 who received the YFV17D yellow fever vaccine. The V gene is TRBV12-5, the J gene TRBJ2-5; 9 nucleotides align to TRBD1. The source was CD8+ T cells sorted from PBMCs, collected approximately 15 days after the first yellow fever vaccination. CDR3 DNA: TGTGCTAGTGGTACCACCGGGACAGGGGAGACCCAGTACTTC. Residues: CASGTTGTGETQYF.